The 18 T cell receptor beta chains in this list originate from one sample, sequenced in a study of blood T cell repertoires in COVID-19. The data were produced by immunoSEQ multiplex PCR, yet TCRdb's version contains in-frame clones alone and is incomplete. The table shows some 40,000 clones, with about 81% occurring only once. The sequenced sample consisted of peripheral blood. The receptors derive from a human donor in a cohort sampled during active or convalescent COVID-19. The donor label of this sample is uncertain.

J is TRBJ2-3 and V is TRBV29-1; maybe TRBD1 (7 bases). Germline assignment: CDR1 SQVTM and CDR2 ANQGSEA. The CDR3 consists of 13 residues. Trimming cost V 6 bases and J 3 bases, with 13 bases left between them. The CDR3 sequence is CSVLQGGTDTQYF. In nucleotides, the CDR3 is TGCAGCGTCCTCCAGGGGGGAACAGATACGCAGTATTTT.

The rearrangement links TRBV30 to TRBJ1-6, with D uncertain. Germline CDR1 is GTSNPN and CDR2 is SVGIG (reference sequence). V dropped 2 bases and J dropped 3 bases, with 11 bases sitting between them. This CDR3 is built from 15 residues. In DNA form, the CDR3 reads TGTGCCTGGAGTCCGCCGGGATACTATAATTCACCCCTCCACTTT. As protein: CAWSPPGYYNSPLHF.

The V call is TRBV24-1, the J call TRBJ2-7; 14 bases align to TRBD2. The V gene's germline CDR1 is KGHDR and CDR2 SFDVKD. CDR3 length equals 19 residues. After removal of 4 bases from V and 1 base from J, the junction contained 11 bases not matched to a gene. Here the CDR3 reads CATSDPRTSGRYASYEQYF. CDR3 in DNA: TGTGCCACCAGTGACCCCAGGACTAGCGGGAGGTACGCGTCCTACGAGCAGTACTTC.

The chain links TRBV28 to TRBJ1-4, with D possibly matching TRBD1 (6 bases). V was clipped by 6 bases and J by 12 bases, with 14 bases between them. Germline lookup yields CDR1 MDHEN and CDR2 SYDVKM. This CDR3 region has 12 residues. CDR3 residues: CASSWGGGELFF. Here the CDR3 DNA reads TGTGCCAGCAGCTGGGGAGGGGGGGAACTGTTTTTT.

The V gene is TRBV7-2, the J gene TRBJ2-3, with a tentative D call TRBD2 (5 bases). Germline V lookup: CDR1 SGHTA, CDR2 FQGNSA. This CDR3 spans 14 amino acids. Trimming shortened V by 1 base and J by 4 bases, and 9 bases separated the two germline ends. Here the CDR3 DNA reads TGTGCCAGCAGCTTAGGTCGGGGTCCAGATACGCAGTATTTT. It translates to CASSLGRGPDTQYF.

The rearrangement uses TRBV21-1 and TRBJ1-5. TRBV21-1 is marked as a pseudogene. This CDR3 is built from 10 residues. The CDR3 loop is CASVNQPQHF. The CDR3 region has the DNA TGTGCCAGCGTAAATCAGCCCCAGCATTTT.

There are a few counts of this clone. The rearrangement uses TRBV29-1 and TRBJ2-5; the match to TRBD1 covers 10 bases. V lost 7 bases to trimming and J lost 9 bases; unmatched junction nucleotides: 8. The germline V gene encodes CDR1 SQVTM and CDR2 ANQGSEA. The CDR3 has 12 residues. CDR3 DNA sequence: TGCAGCGGAAAGGGACAGGGGAATTCCCAGTACTTC. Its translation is CSGKGQGNSQYF.

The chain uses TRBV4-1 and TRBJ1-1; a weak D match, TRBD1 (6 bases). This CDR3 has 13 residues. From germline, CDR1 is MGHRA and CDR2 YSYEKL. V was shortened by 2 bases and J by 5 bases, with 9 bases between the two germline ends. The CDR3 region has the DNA TGCGCCAGCAGCCAAAGGGGGGGGACTGAAGCTTTCTTT. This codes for CASSQRGGTEAFF.

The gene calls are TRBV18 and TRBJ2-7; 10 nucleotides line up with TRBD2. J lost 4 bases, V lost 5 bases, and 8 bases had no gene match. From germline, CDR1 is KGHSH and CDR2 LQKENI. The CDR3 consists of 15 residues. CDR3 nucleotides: TGTGCCAGCTCAGAGGGAGCGGGAGGGCCATACGAGCAGTACTTC. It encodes CASSEGAGGPYEQYF.

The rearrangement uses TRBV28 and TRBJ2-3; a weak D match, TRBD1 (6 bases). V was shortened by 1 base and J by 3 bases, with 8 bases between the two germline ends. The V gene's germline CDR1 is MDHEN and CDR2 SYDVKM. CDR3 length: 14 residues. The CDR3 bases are TGTGCCAGCAGTTTATCTAGGGGGACAGATACGCAGTATTTT. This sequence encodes CASSLSRGTDTQYF.

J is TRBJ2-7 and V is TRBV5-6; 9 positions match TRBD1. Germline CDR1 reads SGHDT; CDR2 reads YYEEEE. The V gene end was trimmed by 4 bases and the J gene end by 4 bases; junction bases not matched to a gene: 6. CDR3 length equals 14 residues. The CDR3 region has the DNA TGTGCCAGCAGCCGCCGGGACAGGGCTTACGAGCAGTACTTC. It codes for CASSRRDRAYEQYF.

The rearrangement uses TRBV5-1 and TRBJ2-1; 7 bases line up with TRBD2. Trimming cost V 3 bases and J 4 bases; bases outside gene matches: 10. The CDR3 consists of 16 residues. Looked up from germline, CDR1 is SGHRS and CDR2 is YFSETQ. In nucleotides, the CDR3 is TGCGCCAGCAGCTCCGAGGCGCTAGCGGTATACAATGAGCAGTTCTTC. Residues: CASSSEALAVYNEQFF.

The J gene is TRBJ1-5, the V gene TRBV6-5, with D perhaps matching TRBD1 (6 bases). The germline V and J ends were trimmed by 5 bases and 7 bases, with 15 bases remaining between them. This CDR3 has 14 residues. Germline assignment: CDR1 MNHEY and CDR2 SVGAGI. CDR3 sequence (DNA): TGTGCCAGCAGTCCCTCGGGGGGCCGCCAGCCCCAGCATTTT. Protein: CASSPSGGRQPQHF.

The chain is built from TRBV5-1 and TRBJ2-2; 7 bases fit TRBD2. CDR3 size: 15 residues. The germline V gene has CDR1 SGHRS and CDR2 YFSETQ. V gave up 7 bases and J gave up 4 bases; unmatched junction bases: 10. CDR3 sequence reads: CASDRTGGVTGELFF. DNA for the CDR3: TGCGCCAGCGATCGGACGGGGGGAGTCACCGGGGAGCTGTTTTTT.

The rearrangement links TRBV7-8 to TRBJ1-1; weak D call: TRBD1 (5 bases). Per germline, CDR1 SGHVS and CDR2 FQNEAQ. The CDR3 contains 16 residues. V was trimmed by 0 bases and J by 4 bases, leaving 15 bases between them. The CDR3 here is CASSLAYEGASTEAFF. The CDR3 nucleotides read TGTGCCAGCAGCTTAGCGTATGAAGGGGCAAGCACTGAAGCTTTCTTT. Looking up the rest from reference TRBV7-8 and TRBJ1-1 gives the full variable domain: GAGVSQSPRYKVAKRGQDVALRCDPISGHVSLFWYQQALGQGPEFLTYFQNEAQLDKSGLPSDRFFAERPEGSVSTLKIQRTQQEDSAVYLCASSLAYEGASTEAFFGQGTRLTVV.

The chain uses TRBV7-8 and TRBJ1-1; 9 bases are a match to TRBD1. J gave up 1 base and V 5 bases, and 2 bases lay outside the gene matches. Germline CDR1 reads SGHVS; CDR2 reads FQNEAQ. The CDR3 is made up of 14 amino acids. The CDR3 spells CASSLDRGNTEAFF. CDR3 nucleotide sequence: TGTGCCAGCAGCCTGGACAGGGGGAACACTGAAGCTTTCTTT.

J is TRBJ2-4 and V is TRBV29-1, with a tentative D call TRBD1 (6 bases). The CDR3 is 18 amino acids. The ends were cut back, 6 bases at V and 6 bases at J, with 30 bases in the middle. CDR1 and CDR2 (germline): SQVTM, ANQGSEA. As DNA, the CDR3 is TGCAGCGTGGGGGCGGTTTCCGACCCTTCGGAGAGGGGAAACATTCAGTACTTC. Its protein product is CSVGAVSDPSERGNIQYF.

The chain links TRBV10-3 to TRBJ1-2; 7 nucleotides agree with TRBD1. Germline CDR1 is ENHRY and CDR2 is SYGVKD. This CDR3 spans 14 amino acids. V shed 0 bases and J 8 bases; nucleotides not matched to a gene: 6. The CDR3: CAISESVRGRGYTF. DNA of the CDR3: TGTGCCATCAGTGAGTCGGTGAGGGGGCGAGGCTACACCTTC.